The 31 T cell receptor beta chains listed next were all sequenced from one sample in a study of blood T cell repertoires in COVID-19. The table came from immunoSEQ multiplex PCR; TCRdb's copy has only in-frame clones and leaves some out. The sample lists around 110,000 clones, approximately 90% occurring once. Sequences were obtained from peripheral blood. The origin of the receptors is a human donor with active COVID-19. The donor label of this sample is uncertain.

The CDR3 nucleotides read TGTGCCACCAACGACATCAGCAATCAGCCCCAGCATTTT. Its protein is CATNDISNQPQHF. The rearrangement uses TRBV19 and TRBJ1-5; no reliable D call. CDR1 LNHDA and CDR2 SQIVND come from the germline V gene (reference sequence). With 10 bases removed from V and 1 base from J, the gap between germline ends came to 11 bases. CDR3 length: 13 residues.

The chain joins TRBV12-3 or TRBV12-4 to TRBJ2-7; D gene ambiguous. Trimming left V 6 bases short and J 2 bases short, with 11 bases between. This CDR3 has 13 residues. The CDR3 sequence is CASRFSGAYEQYF. The DNA for the CDR3 is TGTGCCAGCAGGTTCTCCGGAGCCTACGAGCAGTACTTC.

This chain joins TRBV27 and TRBJ2-4; D gene ambiguous. The CDR3 has 15 residues. V gave up 6 bases and J gave up 1 base, with 13 bases separating them. CDR1 MNHEY and CDR2 SMNVEV come from the germline V gene (reference sequence). CDR3 amino acids: CASSPGQTAKNIQYF. CDR3 nucleotides: TGTGCCAGCAGCCCGGGTCAGACGGCCAAAAACATTCAGTACTTC.

The chain carries TRBV6-5 and TRBJ1-5; D unresolved. In germline, CDR1 is MNHEY, CDR2 SVGAGI. The CDR3 has 15 residues. V was cut by 0 bases and J by 5 bases, with 11 bases left in between. DNA for the CDR3: TGTGCCAGCAGTTACTCGTCGAGTTCCGATCAGCCCCAGCATTTT. Its translation is CASSYSSSSDQPQHF.

This chain connects TRBV27 to TRBJ1-4, with D maybe TRBD1 (5 bases). The germline V gene has CDR1 MNHEY and CDR2 SMNVEV (reference sequence). V lost 3 bases, J lost 8 bases, and 13 bases lay in between. The CDR3 consists of 14 residues. The CDR3 nucleotides are TGTGCCAGCAGTTTCAGACAGCGGGGGGAAAAACTGTTTTTT. Translation gives CASSFRQRGEKLFF.

The chain uses TRBV7-9 and TRBJ1-2; TRBD1 might be the D (5 bases). The germline V gene encodes CDR1 SEHNR and CDR2 FQNEAQ (reference sequence). V dropped 6 bases and J dropped 6 bases, with 14 bases sitting between them. The CDR3 spans 13 residues. The CDR3 region has the DNA TGTGCCAGCAGACTAGGACCGGGGGATGGCTACACCTTC. It codes for CASRLGPGDGYTF.

The chain couples TRBV11-2 to TRBJ1-6, with D perhaps matching TRBD1 (5 bases). Trimming took 0 bases from V and 4 from J, leaving 16 bases between them. This CDR3 region has 18 residues. Per germline, CDR1 SGHAT and CDR2 FQNNGV. CDR3 loop: CASSLDLGGGSYNSPLHF. CDR3 nucleotide sequence: TGTGCCAGCAGCTTAGATCTTGGGGGGGGATCGTATAATTCACCCCTCCACTTT.

This rearrangement joins TRBV12-3 or TRBV12-4 to TRBJ1-4, with 7 positions matching TRBD1. The CDR3 runs 13 residues. The trim removed 6 bases at V and 7 bases at J, leaving 5 bases unmatched. The CDR3 DNA reads as TGTGCCAGCAGCATACAGGGGCGTGAAAAACTGTTTTTT. It translates to CASSIQGREKLFF.

V gene TRBV19 combines with J gene TRBJ1-2; TRBD1 agrees at 9 bases. The CDR3 extends over 15 amino acids. In germline, CDR1 is LNHDA, CDR2 SQIVND (reference sequence). Trimming cost V 7 bases and J 2 bases; bases outside gene matches: 8. The CDR3 reads CASIPGQGPNYGYTF. CDR3 sequence (DNA): TGTGCCAGTATTCCGGGACAGGGACCAAACTATGGCTACACCTTC.

This chain links TRBV29-1 with TRBJ2-5, with D perhaps matching TRBD2 (6 bases). The V and J ends lost 7 bases and 2 bases respectively, with 14 bases between them. CDR3 length: 13 amino acids. Germline CDR1 SQVTM, CDR2 ANQGSEA. CDR3 residues: CSAGKGLQETQYF. In DNA, the CDR3 is TGCAGCGCTGGGAAGGGACTGCAAGAGACCCAGTACTTC.

The chain carries TRBV7-2 and TRBJ2-1, with 10 bases identical to TRBD2. CDR1 SGHTA and CDR2 FQGNSA come from the germline V gene. The CDR3 sequence is 14 residues long. J was trimmed by 7 bases and V by 6 bases; bases with no gene match: 6. CDR3 nucleotide sequence: TGTGCCAGCAGGGCAGCGGGGGGGCGTAATGAGCAGTTCTTC. This codes for CASRAAGGRNEQFF.

The chain carries TRBV7-9 and TRBJ2-3; 10 positions agree with TRBD2. CDR1 is SEHNR, CDR2 FQNEAQ, per germline (reference sequence). With 6 bases clipped from V and 5 bases from J, the junction kept 14 bases outside the gene matches. This CDR3 has 17 amino acids. CDR3 DNA sequence: TGTGCCAGCAGTCCCGTCCTAGCGGGGGAGGCGCGAGATACGCAGTATTTT. This codes for CASSPVLAGEARDTQYF.

The rearrangement uses TRBV14 and TRBJ2-3; D is perhaps TRBD1 (5 bases). Looked up from germline, CDR1 is SGHDN and CDR2 is FVKESK. The CDR3 length is 15 residues. V lost 3 bases and J 4 bases, leaving 14 bases between the germline ends. The CDR3 spells CASSHAVGASDTQYF. In nucleotides, the CDR3 is TGTGCCAGCAGCCACGCGGTAGGGGCCTCAGATACGCAGTATTTT.

This chain uses TRBV7-2 with TRBJ1-4; 7 bases map to TRBD1. Trimming at V came to 4 bases and at J to 0 bases, leaving 8 bases not matched to a gene. Germline V lookup: CDR1 SGHTA, CDR2 FQGNSA. The CDR3 has 17 residues. The CDR3 loop is CASSSGTATTTNEKLFF. CDR3 DNA: TGTGCCAGCAGCTCCGGGACAGCTACTACAACTAATGAAAAACTGTTTTTT.

The V call is TRBV29-1, the J call TRBJ2-1; possible D gene TRBD1, 6 bases. The CDR3 sequence is 15 residues long. V was cut by 1 base and J by 0 bases, with 10 bases left in between. CDR1 SQVTM and CDR2 ANQGSEA come from the germline V gene. The CDR3 is CSVEGQVASYNEQFF. CDR3 DNA sequence: TGCAGCGTTGAAGGACAGGTCGCCTCCTACAATGAGCAGTTCTTC.

This chain joins TRBV5-1 and TRBJ2-6; D is perhaps TRBD2 (6 bases). V shed 4 bases and J shed 0 bases, with 14 bases lying between them. The length of the CDR3 is 17 residues. Germline V gene sequence: CDR1 SGHRS, CDR2 YFSETQ. The CDR3 DNA follows: TGCGCCAGCAGCCGAGGGACTGTTAGCTCTGGGGCCAACGTCCTGACTTTC. It translates to CASSRGTVSSGANVLTF.

The chain recombines TRBV2 with TRBJ1-1; 10 bases fit TRBD1. Germline CDR1 is SNHLY and CDR2 is FYNNEI. This CDR3 spans 15 amino acids. After removal of 8 bases from V and 3 bases from J, the junction contained 9 bases not matched to a gene. The CDR3, as DNA: TGTGCCAGCCGCCGACAGGGGGCGGCCGACACTGAAGCTTTCTTT. Protein: CASRRQGAADTEAFF.

The CDR3 is CASERGVNYGYTF. The CDR3 DNA reads TGTGCCAGCGAAAGGGGCGTAAACTATGGCTACACCTTC. V is TRBV6-5 and J is TRBJ1-2; weak D call: TRBD1 (5 bases). V was shortened by 8 bases and J by 2 bases, with 12 bases between the two germline ends. From germline, CDR1 is MNHEY and CDR2 SVGAGI. CDR3 length: 13 residues.

This clone was counted once. This rearrangement joins TRBV7-6 to TRBJ2-7; TRBD1 might be the D (5 bases). V shed 1 base and J shed 0 bases, with 10 bases lying between them. Germline CDR1 is SGHVS and CDR2 is FNYEAQ. The CDR3 runs to 15 residues. The CDR3 DNA reads as TGTGCCAGCAGCTTAGGACAGCAGTCCTCCTACGAGCAGTACTTC. It yields the protein CASSLGQQSSYEQYF.

The chain links TRBV4-3 to TRBJ2-5, with TRBD2 matching over 9 bases. The CDR3 is made up of 16 amino acids. V shed 1 base, J shed 5 bases, and the junction held 8 bases outside the gene matches. The germline CDR1 and CDR2 sequences are LGHNA and YSLEER. The chain's CDR3 is CASSQALAGKIETQYF. The CDR3 bases are TGCGCCAGCAGCCAAGCGCTAGCGGGGAAAATCGAGACCCAGTACTTC.

The rearrangement uses TRBV6-5 and TRBJ2-7; 9 nucleotides line up with TRBD1. Unmatched junction bases numbered 12, after V lost 6 bases and J lost 6 bases. Germline CDR1 and CDR2: MNHEY and SVGAGI. This CDR3 region has 15 residues. The CDR3 region is CASRTQGAPVGEQYF. The CDR3 DNA is TGTGCCAGCAGGACACAGGGGGCGCCCGTTGGCGAGCAGTACTTC.

The chain combines TRBV6-5 with TRBJ1-1; TRBD1 agrees at 9 bases. Trimming at V came to 6 bases and at J to 4 bases, leaving 6 bases not matched to a gene. The CDR3 totals 14 residues. Germline V gives CDR1 MNHEY, CDR2 SVGAGI. CDR3 sequence reads: CASSETGGGTEAFF. CDR3 nucleotide sequence: TGTGCCAGCAGCGAGACAGGGGGTGGCACTGAAGCTTTCTTT.

The J gene is TRBJ2-5, the V gene TRBV6-6, with D perhaps matching TRBD2 (5 bases). V was trimmed by 6 bases and J by 7 bases, leaving 15 bases between them. Germline V gene lookup returns CDR1 MNHNY and CDR2 SVGAGI (reference sequence). This CDR3 spans 13 amino acids. CDR3 residues: CASRLVQEGTQYF. CDR3 DNA sequence: TGTGCCAGCAGGCTAGTTCAAGAGGGGACCCAGTACTTC.

This clone showed up just once. The rearrangement uses TRBV2 and TRBJ2-1, with 11 positions matching TRBD2. The CDR3 runs 15 residues. With V trimmed by 5 bases and J by 9 bases, 9 bases remained unmatched. CDR1 and CDR2 from the germline V gene are SNHLY and FYNNEI. The CDR3 DNA follows: TGTGCCAGCAGTTTGGGAGTAGCGGGGGGGAGTGAGCAGTTCTTC. This translates into CASSLGVAGGSEQFF. The full variable domain, with the rest looked up from reference TRBV2 and TRBJ2-1, is EPEVTQTPSHQVTQMGQEVILRCVPISNHLYFYWYRQILGQKVEFLVSFYNNEISEKSEIFDDQFSVERPDGSNFTLKIRSTKLEDSAMYFCASSLGVAGGSEQFFGPGTRLTVL.

This clone was recorded many times. The CDR3 spells CASSTDRGQFSPLHF. CDR3 DNA: TGTGCCAGCAGCACCGACAGGGGGCAATTTTCACCCCTCCACTTT. The rearrangement links TRBV7-9 to TRBJ1-6, with 10 bases identical to TRBD1. CDR3 size: 15 residues. V was pared by 5 bases and J by 9 bases, with 7 bases of the junction left unmatched. Looked up from germline, CDR1 is SEHNR and CDR2 is FQNEAQ (reference sequence).

The V and J genes are TRBV11-2 and TRBJ1-6; TRBD1 matches at 7 bases. Looked up from germline, CDR1 is SGHAT and CDR2 is FQNNGV. The length of the CDR3 is 13 residues. V dropped 4 bases and J dropped 7; count of bases not matched to a gene: 1. The CDR3 DNA reads as TGTGCCAGCAGCTCGGGACAGAATTCACCCCTCCACTTT. It codes for CASSSGQNSPLHF.

This chain joins TRBV6-2 or TRBV6-3 and TRBJ1-5; 7 positions match TRBD1. CDR1 and CDR2 (germline): MNHEY, SVGEGT. CDR3 length: 17 amino acids. V dropped 2 bases and J dropped 2; count of bases not matched to a gene: 9. CDR3 sequence reads: CASSYDPGGFGNQPQHF. CDR3 in DNA: TGTGCCAGCAGTTACGACCCAGGGGGGTTTGGCAATCAGCCCCAGCATTTT.

The V and J genes are TRBV29-1 and TRBJ2-7, with 11 bases fitting TRBD1. From germline, CDR1 is SQVTM and CDR2 ANQGSEA. There are 12 residues in the CDR3. The V and J ends lost 6 bases and 2 bases, in that order; junction bases with no gene match: 0. CDR3 coding DNA: TGCAGCGTGGACAGGGGGCCCTACGAGCAGTACTTC. Protein product: CSVDRGPYEQYF.

V usage is TRBV5-1 and J usage is TRBJ1-3; no clear D gene. The CDR3 spans 15 residues. V was shortened by 0 bases and J by 0 bases, with 7 bases between the two germline ends. Germline loops: CDR1 SGHRS, CDR2 YFSETQ. CDR3 sequence (DNA): TGCGCCAGCAGCTTGGTGGCTTCCTCTGGAAACACCATATATTTT. This gives the protein CASSLVASSGNTIYF.

The chain has TRBV11-3 and TRBJ2-7; D is perhaps TRBD1 (5 bases). V was trimmed by 5 bases and J by 3 bases, leaving 11 bases between them. Looked up from germline, CDR1 is SGHNT and CDR2 is YENEEA. The CDR3 covers 13 residues. For the CDR3, the DNA is TGTGCCAGCAGCCGGGCCAGGGACTACGAGCAGTACTTC. It codes for CASSRARDYEQYF.

Only one count was recorded for this clone. The chain couples TRBV7-3 to TRBJ1-1; TRBD1 aligns across 7 bases. V trimming: 5 bases; J trimming: 3 bases; junction bases outside the gene matches: 12. CDR3 length: 16 residues. Germline CDR1 is SGHTA and CDR2 is FQGTGA. CDR3 region: CASSPYPARGYTEAFF. CDR3 DNA: TGTGCCAGCAGCCCCTACCCGGCCAGGGGGTACACTGAAGCTTTCTTT.